This T cell receptor (beta chain) derives from a study of blood T cell repertoires in COVID-19. Across the whole study: Italy, Spain and the United States were the sources of the convalescent and acute COVID-19 samples. The analysed material was cDNA or gDNA that came from T cells, B-cell-depleted T cells, or PBMCs.

CDR1 is SEHNR, CDR2 FQNEAQ, per germline (reference sequence). Trimming removed 0 bases from V and 8 bases from J; junction bases left unmatched: 7. This CDR3 comprises 16 residues. Per the authors' pipeline: The authors estimated nucleated cell counts from reference gene primer amplification. The protocol was immunoSEQ multiplex PCR, while the TCRdb copy is restricted to in-frame clones and leaves out a portion. V and J calls and clone size follow that table, whereas D and trimming were derived from the DNA. The table lists about 71,000 clones, roughly 83% of them singletons. The sample taken for sequencing was peripheral blood. V usage is TRBV7-9 and J usage is TRBJ1-4, with 9 nucleotides matching TRBD1. This receptor was identified in a man aged 70-80 years with acute or convalescent COVID-19. This CDR3 reads CASSLAPGQGGEKLFF. The CDR3 DNA reads TGTGCCAGCAGCTTAGCTCCGGGACAGGGCGGGGAAAAACTGTTTTTT.